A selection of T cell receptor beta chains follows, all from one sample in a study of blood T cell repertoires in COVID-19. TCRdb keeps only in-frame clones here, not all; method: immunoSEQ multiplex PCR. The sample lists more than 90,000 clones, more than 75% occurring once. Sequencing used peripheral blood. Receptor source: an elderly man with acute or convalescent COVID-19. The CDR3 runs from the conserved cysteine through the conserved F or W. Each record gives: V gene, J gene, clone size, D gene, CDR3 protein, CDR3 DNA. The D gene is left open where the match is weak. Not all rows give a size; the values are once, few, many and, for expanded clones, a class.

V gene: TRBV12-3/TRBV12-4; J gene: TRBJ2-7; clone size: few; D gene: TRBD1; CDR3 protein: CASSMGTGREQYF; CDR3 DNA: TGTGCCAGCAGTATGGGGACAGGGCGCGAGCAGTACTTC
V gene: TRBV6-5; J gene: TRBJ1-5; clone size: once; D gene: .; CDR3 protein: CATGTTGYNQPQHF; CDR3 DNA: TGTGCCACTGGAACGACAGGATACAATCAGCCCCAGCATTTT
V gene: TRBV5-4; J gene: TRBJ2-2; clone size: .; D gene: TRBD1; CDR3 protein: CASTTTGSNTGELFF; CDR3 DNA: TGTGCCAGCACCACGACAGGGAGTAACACCGGGGAGCTGTTTTTT
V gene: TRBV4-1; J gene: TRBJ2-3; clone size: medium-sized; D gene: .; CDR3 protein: CASSQDRVGDTQYF; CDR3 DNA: TGCGCCAGCAGCCAAGACAGGGTGGGAGATACGCAGTATTTT
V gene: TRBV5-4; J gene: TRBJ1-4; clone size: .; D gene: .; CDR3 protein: CASSPGFNEKLFF; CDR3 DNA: TGTGCCAGCAGCCCGGGGTTTAATGAAAAACTGTTTTTT
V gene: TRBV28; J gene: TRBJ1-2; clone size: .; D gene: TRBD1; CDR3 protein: CASTGQAQYGYTF; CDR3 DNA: TGTGCCAGCACGGGACAGGCCCAGTATGGCTACACCTTC
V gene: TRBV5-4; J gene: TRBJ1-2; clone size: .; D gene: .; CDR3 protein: CASSPGRGPNYGYTF; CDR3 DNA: TGTGCCAGCAGTCCTGGCAGGGGTCCCAACTATGGCTACACCTTC
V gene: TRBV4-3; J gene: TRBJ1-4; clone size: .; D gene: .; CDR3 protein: CASSRGQQNEKLFF; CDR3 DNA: TGCGCCAGCAGCCGAGGACAGCAAAATGAAAAACTGTTTTTT
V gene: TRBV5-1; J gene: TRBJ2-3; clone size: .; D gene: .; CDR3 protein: CASSLGHLTDTQYF; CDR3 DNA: TGCGCCAGCAGTTTGGGACACCTCACAGATACGCAGTATTTT
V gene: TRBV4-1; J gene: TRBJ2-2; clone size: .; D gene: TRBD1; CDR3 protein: CASSQERQGNTGELFF; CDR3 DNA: TGCGCCAGCAGCCAAGAAAGACAGGGAAACACCGGGGAGCTGTTTTTT
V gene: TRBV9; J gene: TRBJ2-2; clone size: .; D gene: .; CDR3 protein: CASSVQENTGELFF; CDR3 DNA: TGTGCCAGCAGCGTTCAGGAGAACACCGGGGAGCTGTTTTTT
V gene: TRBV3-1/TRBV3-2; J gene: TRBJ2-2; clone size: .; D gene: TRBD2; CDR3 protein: CASRLLAGGKTGELFF; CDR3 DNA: TGTGCCAGCAGATTGCTAGCGGGGGGTAAAACCGGGGAGCTGTTTTTT
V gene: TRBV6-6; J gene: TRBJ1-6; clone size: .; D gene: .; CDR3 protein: CASSYSAGSDSPLHF; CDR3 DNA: TGTGCCAGCAGTTACTCGGCAGGGTCTGATTCACCCCTCCACTTT
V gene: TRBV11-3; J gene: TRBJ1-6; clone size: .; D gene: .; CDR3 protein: CASSSDSQAGGFYNSPLHF; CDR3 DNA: TGTGCCAGCAGCTCCGATTCCCAGGCGGGGGGGTTTTATAATTCACCCCTCCACTTT
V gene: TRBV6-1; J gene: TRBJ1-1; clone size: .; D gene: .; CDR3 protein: CASSEAGGEAFF; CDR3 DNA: TGTGCCAGCAGTGAAGCCGGGGGGGAAGCTTTCTTT
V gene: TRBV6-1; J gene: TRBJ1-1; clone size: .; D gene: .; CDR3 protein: CASSESGSSFAEAFF; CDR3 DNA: TGTGCCAGCAGTGAATCAGGGTCGAGTTTCGCTGAAGCTTTCTTT
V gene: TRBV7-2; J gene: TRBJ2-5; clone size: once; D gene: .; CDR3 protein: CASRIRAGSQETQYF; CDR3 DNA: TGTGCCAGCAGGATAAGGGCGGGGAGCCAAGAGACCCAGTACTTC
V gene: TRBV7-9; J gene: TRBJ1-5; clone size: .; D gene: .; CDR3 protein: CASSLAGGRLTGNQPQHF; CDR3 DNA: TGTGCCAGCAGCTTGGCCGGGGGGCGACTCACGGGGAATCAGCCCCAGCATTTT
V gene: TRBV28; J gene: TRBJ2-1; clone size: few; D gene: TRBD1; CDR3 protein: CASRRPPGQGAKNEQFF; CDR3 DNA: TGTGCCAGCAGGCGGCCTCCGGGACAGGGGGCTAAGAATGAGCAGTTCTTC
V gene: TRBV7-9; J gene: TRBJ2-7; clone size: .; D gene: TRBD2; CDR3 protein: CASSLVGGRAAYEQYF; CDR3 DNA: TGTGCCAGCAGCTTAGTGGGTGGGAGGGCGGCCTACGAGCAGTACTTC
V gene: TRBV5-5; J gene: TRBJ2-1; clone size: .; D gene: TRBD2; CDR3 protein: CASSLVLAGGQSSYNEQFF; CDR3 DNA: TGTGCCAGCAGCTTGGTTCTAGCGGGGGGCCAAAGCTCCTACAATGAGCAGTTCTTC
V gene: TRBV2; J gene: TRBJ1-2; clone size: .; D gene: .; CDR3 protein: CASSEASRLGGYGYTF; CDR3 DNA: TGTGCCAGCAGTGAAGCTTCTCGTTTGGGAGGGTATGGCTACACCTTC
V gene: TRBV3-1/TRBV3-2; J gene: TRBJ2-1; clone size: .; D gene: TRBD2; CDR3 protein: CASSPGTSGSNEQFF; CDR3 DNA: TGTGCCAGCAGCCCCGGGACTAGCGGGAGCAATGAGCAGTTCTTC